This T cell receptor (beta chain) emerged from a study of T cell responses to AZD1222 COVID-19 vaccine. Findings and limits, study-wide: At 160-218 and 743-854, vaccine-associated CD4 TCRs were dominant, and they spanned spike.

Produced via immunoSEQ multiplex PCR; TCRdb's table is partial and in-frame only. The sample lists 150,000 or so clones, 91% occurring once. Turning to this clone: The antigen is not known.

The CDR3 extends over 15 amino acids. CDR1 and CDR2 (germline): SGHNT, YYREEE (reference sequence). The V end was cut by 4 bases, the J end by 6 bases, with 16 bases between. The sequence derives from an adult who received the AZD1222 COVID-19 vaccine. The chain couples TRBV5-4 to TRBJ2-2, with TRBD1 as a possible D gene (5 bases). The starting material was peripheral blood, obtained 28 days after the second AZD1222 dose. The CDR3 spells CASSPPQDNPGELFF. DNA of the CDR3: TGTGCCAGCAGCCCCCCCCAGGACAACCCCGGGGAGCTGTTTTTT.